The 8 T cell receptor beta chains below all came from one sample that was sequenced in a study of T cell responses to AZD1222 COVID-19 vaccine. Clones were read by immunoSEQ multiplex PCR, and TCRdb kept only the in-frame ones, dropping some. The sample yields some 60,000 clones, 75% to 85% seen once. The material was peripheral blood, obtained on day 0 of AZD1222 vaccination. The receptors were gathered from an adult in good health.

V gene TRBV14 combines with J gene TRBJ1-4; a possible D gene is TRBD1 (5 bases). The CDR3 covers 16 residues. Trimming stripped 4 bases from V and 7 bases from J, with 19 bases between. Germline V gene data show CDR1 as SGHDN and CDR2 as FVKESK. CDR3 sequence reads: CASSPKSYGGGEKLFF. The CDR3 nucleotides read TGTGCCAGCAGCCCCAAATCTTACGGGGGGGGTGAAAAACTGTTTTTT.

The chain uses TRBV29-1 and TRBJ2-1; tentative D call: TRBD1 (6 bases). V was cut by 0 bases and J by 8 bases, with 14 bases left in between. Per germline, CDR1 SQVTM and CDR2 ANQGSEA. The CDR3 is 14 amino acids. Written as DNA, the CDR3 is TGCAGCGTTGAAGATCGTTGGGGGCAGGATGAGCAGTTCTTC. Its protein product is CSVEDRWGQDEQFF.

The chain couples TRBV7-2 to TRBJ1-6, with D perhaps matching TRBD1 (6 bases). The CDR3 totals 14 residues. CDR1 and CDR2 (germline): SGHTA, FQGNSA. V lost 5 bases, J lost 5 bases, and 10 bases lay in between. The CDR3 DNA sequence: TGTGCCAGCAGCGGGGGCAGCAATAATTCACCCCTCCACTTT. It is translated as CASSGGSNNSPLHF.

The rearrangement joins TRBV25-1 to TRBJ2-7; TRBD1 or TRBD2 may be the D gene (5 bases each). The germline gives CDR1 MGHDK, CDR2 SYGVNS. The CDR3 extends over 14 amino acids. V lost 6 bases to trimming and J lost 0 bases, with 12 bases between them. The DNA for the CDR3 is TGTGCCAGCAGCGCCGAGGGGCTCTCCTACGAGCAGTACTTC. Its protein product is CASSAEGLSYEQYF.

This chain joins TRBV4-1 and TRBJ2-1; D not certain. Germline V gene lookup returns CDR1 MGHRA and CDR2 YSYEKL. The CDR3 extends over 15 amino acids. Trimming shortened V by 0 bases and J by 3 bases, and 9 bases separated the two germline ends. The CDR3 here is CASSQDGGSYNEQFF. CDR3 bases: TGCGCCAGCAGCCAAGATGGTGGTAGCTACAATGAGCAGTTCTTC.

Details on this clone: Compared with germline, one end of the junction differs, possibly owing to a read error. This chain uses TRBV5-1 with TRBJ2-7; TRBD2 agrees at 8 bases. Germline V gene lookup returns CDR1 SGHRS and CDR2 YFSETQ. The CDR3 extends over 15 amino acids. CDR3 nucleotide sequence: TGCGCCACCAGCCTTAGCGGGAATCCTTCCTACGAGCAGTACTTC. Translation: CATSLSGNPSYEQYF.

The rearrangement joins TRBV14 to TRBJ2-7, with 13 bases aligning to TRBD2. CDR3 length: 15 residues. The ends lost 5 bases at V and 2 bases at J; junction bases unmatched: 3. Germline V gene sequence: CDR1 SGHDN, CDR2 FVKESK. The CDR3: CASSIGLAGAYEQYF. The CDR3 region has the DNA TGTGCCAGCAGCATAGGACTAGCGGGAGCCTACGAGCAGTACTTC.

This chain joins TRBV7-3 and TRBJ2-1; 10 bases are a match to TRBD2. The CDR3 extends over 14 amino acids. Germline lookup yields CDR1 SGHTA and CDR2 FQGTGA. Trimming took 5 bases from V and 8 from J; bases not matched to a gene: 6. The CDR3 protein is CASSPRLAGDEQFF. The CDR3 coding sequence is TGTGCCAGCAGCCCAAGACTAGCGGGTGATGAGCAGTTCTTC.